This T cell receptor beta chain was sequenced in a study of cytomegalovirus exposure and HLA in healthy donors. Looking at the study overall: Genotyping showed approximately 81% of hundreds of donors falling in the Caucasian-associated ancestry cluster. Study findings and constraints: Fewer than 200 TCR beta chains were listed as cytomegalovirus-associated. A link between a missense DCLRE1C variant and TCR beta V- and J-gene trimming emerged from a later analysis. The authors reported that TCR beta sequences could predict HLA-A and HLA-B alleles. These predictions were accurate for most subjects in the first cohort.

The PCR ran on 60 Vbeta and 13 Jbeta primers. Sequenced by immunoSEQ multiplex PCR; TCRdb stores in-frame clones only, minus some. The data include 55,000 to 70,000 clones; the top ten clones carry roughly 2.3%. J lost 7 bases, V lost 5 bases, and 7 bases had no gene match. The CDR3 has 14 residues. Germline V CDR1 and CDR2: MNHEY, SVGAGI. Turning to this clone: Antigen unknown.

Sequencing input: PBMCs. This sequence joins TRBV6-5 and TRBJ1-2; 10 nucleotides align to TRBD1. The TCR comes from a female donor in good health and CMV-seropositive. The CDR3 spells CASSPRQGAFGYTF. The CDR3 DNA reads as TGTGCCAGCAGTCCAAGACAGGGGGCGTTTGGCTACACCTTC.